A selection of T cell receptor beta chains follows, all from one sample in a study of cytomegalovirus exposure and HLA in healthy donors. The data were produced by immunoSEQ multiplex PCR, yet TCRdb's version contains in-frame clones alone and is incomplete. Seen here are approximately 130,000 clones, over 85% observed once, and the top ten hold under 2%. Sequencing used PBMCs. All receptors derive from a woman aged 18-30 years in good health and CMV-seronegative. CDR3s include the opening cysteine and the closing phenylalanine or tryptophan. Fields, in order: clone size, J gene, V gene, CDR3 protein. Clone size is stated in some rows and not others, as once, few, many or a class when expanded.

size: -; J: TRBJ2-5; V: TRBV5-6; CDR3: CASSYLAGVQETQYF
size: -; J: TRBJ2-7; V: TRBV5-6; CDR3: CASSWRTGLRTYEQYF
size: -; J: TRBJ1-4; V: TRBV27; CDR3: CASSFSYATNEKLFF
size: -; J: TRBJ1-2; V: TRBV7-9; CDR3: CASSLSGTGGDGYTF
size: -; J: TRBJ2-7; V: TRBV29-1; CDR3: CSASVAGRPLHEQYF
size: -; J: TRBJ2-1; V: TRBV11-3; CDR3: CASNKAGLLYNEQFF
size: -; J: TRBJ2-3; V: TRBV5-5; CDR3: CASSLDASGGTDTQYF
size: -; J: TRBJ2-1; V: TRBV6-5; CDR3: CASRARTGAGNEQFF
size: -; J: TRBJ1-1; V: TRBV6-5; CDR3: CASSSSGQMNTEAFF
size: -; J: TRBJ2-3; V: TRBV28; CDR3: CASSFRGATDTQYF
size: -; J: TRBJ2-5; V: TRBV13; CDR3: CASSSRETQYF
size: once; J: TRBJ2-3; V: TRBV30; CDR3: CAWSVLAGVAQYF
size: -; J: TRBJ2-7; V: TRBV28; CDR3: CASSYQGWSYEQYF
size: -; J: TRBJ2-7; V: TRBV15; CDR3: CATSRLNPGQGAYEQYF
size: -; J: TRBJ1-1; V: TRBV27; CDR3: CASSGRMARTGGIFTEAFF
size: -; J: TRBJ2-1; V: TRBV7-2; CDR3: CASSDGQGAYNEQFF
size: once; J: TRBJ1-2; V: TRBV11-3; CDR3: CASSLGTGGHGYTF
size: once; J: TRBJ1-2; V: TRBV9; CDR3: CASSVGQGAVYGYTF
size: -; J: TRBJ1-2; V: TRBV28; CDR3: CASSFLVPEVWQGGYTF
size: -; J: TRBJ2-7; V: TRBV18; CDR3: CASSPGLAGEQYF
size: -; J: TRBJ2-3; V: TRBV6-5; CDR3: CASSYYRDRGRDTQYF
size: -; J: TRBJ2-5; V: TRBV5-4; CDR3: CASSGSGDPRETQYF
size: -; J: TRBJ2-7; V: TRBV27; CDR3: CASSLSATYEQYF
size: few; J: TRBJ1-2; V: TRBV2; CDR3: CASSDLQSYGYTF
size: -; J: TRBJ1-4; V: TRBV9; CDR3: CASSVTGDNEKLFF
size: -; J: TRBJ2-2; V: TRBV5-6; CDR3: CASSLTGLPWELFF
size: -; J: TRBJ2-2; V: TRBV11-3; CDR3: CASSLVASGPNTGELFF
size: -; J: TRBJ1-4; V: TRBV18; CDR3: CASSPRGRSEKLFF
size: -; J: TRBJ2-4; V: TRBV2; CDR3: CASSEGTDVLAKNIQYF
size: -; J: TRBJ1-5; V: TRBV18; CDR3: CASSTGQGLSNQPQHF
size: -; J: TRBJ2-1; V: TRBV7-9; CDR3: CASSSHIGVPNEQFF
size: -; J: TRBJ1-5; V: TRBV6-1; CDR3: CASSSGQGSQPQHF
size: few; J: TRBJ1-6; V: TRBV19; CDR3: CASNPGNPNSPLHF
size: -; J: TRBJ2-1; V: TRBV28; CDR3: CASSLRLSEQFF
size: once; J: TRBJ2-7; V: TRBV7-8; CDR3: CASSFSGTSYEQYF
size: once; J: TRBJ2-3; V: TRBV19; CDR3: CASSIRLATSTDTQYF
size: -; J: TRBJ2-7; V: TRBV25-1; CDR3: CASSGSGASYEQYF
size: -; J: TRBJ2-3; V: TRBV5-1; CDR3: CASSLAGLADTDTQYF
size: -; J: TRBJ1-5; V: TRBV7-2; CDR3: CASSFLDSNQPQHF
size: -; J: TRBJ2-2; V: TRBV9; CDR3: CASSVGQGNTGELFF
size: -; J: TRBJ1-6; V: TRBV7-2; CDR3: CASGRNYRGLYNSPLHF
size: many; J: TRBJ2-3; V: TRBV6-1; CDR3: CASSETSAQGADTQYF
size: -; J: TRBJ2-3; V: TRBV5-6; CDR3: CASSLPVRGLATDTQYF
size: few; J: TRBJ2-2; V: TRBV6-6; CDR3: CASSRGGGRTGELFF
size: -; J: TRBJ2-7; V: TRBV2; CDR3: CASNADRASSYEQYF
size: many; J: TRBJ2-7; V: TRBV27; CDR3: CASSKSGRPWEQYF